Below are 14 T cell receptor beta chains sequenced from a single sample in a study of blood T cell repertoires in COVID-19. Only in-frame clones appear in the TCRdb table, and some are missing; sequencing was by immunoSEQ multiplex PCR. This table holds some 300,000 clones, 70% to 90% found once. The source material was PBMCs or T cells enriched from blood (not recorded which). The receptor set was obtained from a woman in her forties who had recovered from COVID-19.

The J gene is TRBJ2-1, the V gene TRBV28; tentatively, D is TRBD1 (5 bases). Trimming removed 5 bases from V and 2 bases from J, with 10 bases in between. From germline, CDR1 is MDHEN and CDR2 SYDVKM. The CDR3 is 14 residues long. The chain's CDR3 is CASSQGFTYNEQFF. CDR3 coding DNA: TGTGCCAGCAGTCAGGGCTTCACCTACAATGAGCAGTTCTTC.

The CDR3 nucleotides read TGTGCCAGCAGTGAAGGTACCGTCCCCTATATTGCTTTCTTT. Translating gives CASSEGTVPYIAFF. This chain uses TRBV2 with TRBJ1-1; D remains ambiguous. V lost 1 base and J lost 11, with 17 bases in between. The germline gives CDR1 SNHLY, CDR2 FYNNEI. This CDR3 spans 14 amino acids.

This clone was recorded only once. The chain is built from TRBV9 and TRBJ2-7; the D gene is possibly TRBD2 (5 bases). The CDR3 covers 15 residues. The germline V gene encodes CDR1 SGDLS and CDR2 YYNGEE. Trimming pared 0 bases from V and 0 bases from J, leaving 10 bases between. The CDR3 reads CASSVGVSVSYEQYF. The CDR3 DNA is TGTGCCAGCAGCGTAGGTGTTAGCGTCTCCTACGAGCAGTACTTC.

The J gene is TRBJ2-7, the V gene TRBV7-9; no clear D gene. This CDR3 comprises 11 residues. CDR1 is SEHNR, CDR2 FQNEAQ, per germline (reference sequence). V lost 4 bases, J lost 5 bases, and 6 bases lay in between. The CDR3 DNA reads as TGTGCCAGCAGCTCAGTAAACGAGCAGTACTTC. The encoded protein is CASSSVNEQYF.

V gene TRBV6-5 combines with J gene TRBJ2-7; perhaps TRBD1 as D (6 bases). Trimming cost V 5 bases and J 0 bases, with 14 bases left between them. The CDR3 has 15 amino acids. Germline loops: CDR1 MNHEY, CDR2 SVGAGI. The CDR3 sequence: CASSTLWGHSYEQYF. The CDR3 nucleotides read TGTGCCAGCAGTACCCTGTGGGGGCACTCCTACGAGCAGTACTTC.

The chain couples TRBV30 to TRBJ2-3; D is perhaps TRBD1 (5 bases). Germline lookup yields CDR1 GTSNPN and CDR2 SVGIG (reference sequence). The V end was cut by 3 bases, the J end by 3 bases, with 13 bases between. The CDR3 is 14 residues long. CDR3 sequence reads: CAWREGVGTDTQYF. CDR3 DNA sequence: TGTGCCTGGAGAGAAGGGGTTGGGACAGATACGCAGTATTTT. Full variable domain (rest looked up from reference TRBV30 and TRBJ2-3): SQTIHQWPATLVQPVGSPLSLECTVEGTSNPNLYWYRQAAGRGLQLLFYSVGIGQISSEVPQNLSASRPQDRQFILSSKKLLLSDSGFYLCAWREGVGTDTQYFGPGTRLTVL.

The rearrangement uses TRBV27 and TRBJ2-5; possible D gene TRBD2, 5 bases. CDR3 length: 13 amino acids. Germline CDR1 MNHEY, CDR2 SMNVEV (reference sequence). V shed 6 bases and J shed 5 bases, with 13 bases lying between them. CDR3 sequence (DNA): TGTGCCAGCAGCCATTTTGCGGGCGAGACCCAGTACTTC. Its protein is CASSHFAGETQYF.

The chain joins TRBV7-2 to TRBJ1-2; 8 nucleotides agree with TRBD1. Germline V gives CDR1 SGHTA, CDR2 FQGNSA. CDR3 length: 14 amino acids. V shed 1 base, J shed 8 bases, and the junction held 6 bases outside the gene matches. The CDR3 DNA is TGTGCCAGCAGCTTAGAGACAGGGGCTTTGGGCTACACCTTC. It codes for CASSLETGALGYTF.

This clone was seen a single time. The V and J genes are TRBV5-1 and TRBJ1-2; tentatively, D is TRBD1 (5 bases). Germline loops: CDR1 SGHRS, CDR2 YFSETQ. The CDR3 length is 15 residues. Deletions cut 4 bases from V and 4 bases from J, with 17 bases between. The CDR3 here is CASSPGGEGIYGYTF. The CDR3 coding sequence is TGCGCCAGCAGCCCGGGGGGAGAGGGTATCTATGGCTACACCTTC.

This chain uses TRBV9 with TRBJ2-1, with 9 bases lining up with TRBD2. J was trimmed by 5 bases and V by 4 bases; bases with no gene match: 13. The germline V gene has CDR1 SGDLS and CDR2 YYNGEE. The CDR3 is made up of 17 amino acids. The CDR3 here is CASSTRGSGGINNEQFF. CDR3 sequence (DNA): TGTGCCAGCAGCACTAGAGGAAGCGGGGGGATTAACAATGAGCAGTTCTTC.

J is TRBJ1-2 and V is TRBV29-1, with TRBD1 identical over 9 bases. V gave up 7 bases and J gave up 4 bases; unmatched junction bases: 4. The CDR3 contains 12 residues. CDR1 is SQVTM, CDR2 ANQGSEA, per germline. In DNA, the CDR3 is TGCAGCGATATGACAGGGGGCTATGGCTACACCTTC. Its protein is CSDMTGGYGYTF.

The chain is built from TRBV7-9 and TRBJ2-3; a weak D match, TRBD2 (6 bases). The CDR3 totals 15 residues. Germline V lookup: CDR1 SEHNR, CDR2 FQNEAQ (reference sequence). The germline V and J ends were trimmed by 5 bases and 1 base, with 13 bases remaining between them. The CDR3 loop reads CASSRGSSGTDTQYF. The CDR3 nucleotides are TGTGCCAGCAGCCGGGGGTCCTCTGGCACAGATACGCAGTATTTT.

The chain combines TRBV28 with TRBJ2-1; D is possibly TRBD2 (6 bases). Germline V gives CDR1 MDHEN, CDR2 SYDVKM. The CDR3 loop spans 13 amino acids. The V gene lost 2 bases and the J gene lost 8 bases, with 10 bases spanning the gap. The CDR3 DNA reads TGTGCCAGCAGTTTACCAGGGAGGCATGAGCAGTTCTTC. As protein: CASSLPGRHEQFF.

The V call is TRBV6-5, the J call TRBJ1-1, with TRBD1 identical over 8 bases. This CDR3 has 15 amino acids. V was clipped by 6 bases and J by 1 base; unmatched bases: 7. The germline gives CDR1 MNHEY, CDR2 SVGAGI. The CDR3 nucleotides read TGTGCCAGCAGCATTGACAGGGGCAGGAACACTGAAGCTTTCTTT. As protein: CASSIDRGRNTEAFF.